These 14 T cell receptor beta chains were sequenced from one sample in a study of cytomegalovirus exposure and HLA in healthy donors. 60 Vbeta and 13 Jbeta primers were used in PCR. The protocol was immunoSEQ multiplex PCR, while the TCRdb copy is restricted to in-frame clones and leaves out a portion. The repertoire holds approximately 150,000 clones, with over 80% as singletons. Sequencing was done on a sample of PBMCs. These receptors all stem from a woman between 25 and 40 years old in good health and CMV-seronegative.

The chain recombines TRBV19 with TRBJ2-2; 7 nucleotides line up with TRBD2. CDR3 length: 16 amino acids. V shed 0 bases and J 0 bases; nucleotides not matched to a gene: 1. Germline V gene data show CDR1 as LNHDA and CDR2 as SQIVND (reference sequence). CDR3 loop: CASSIDREANTGELFF. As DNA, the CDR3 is TGTGCCAGTAGTATAGATCGGGAGGCGAACACCGGGGAGCTGTTTTTT.

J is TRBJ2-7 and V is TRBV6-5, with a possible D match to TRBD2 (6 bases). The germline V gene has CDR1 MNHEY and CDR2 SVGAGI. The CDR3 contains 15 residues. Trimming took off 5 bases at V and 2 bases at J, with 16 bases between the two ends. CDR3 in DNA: TGTGCCAGCAGTCGCACTGCGGGACCAACCTACGAGCAGTACTTC. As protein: CASSRTAGPTYEQYF.

The chain's CDR3 is CASSVGDGTGELFF. DNA for the CDR3: TGTGCCAGCAGCGTGGGAGATGGCACCGGGGAGCTGTTTTTT. The chain couples TRBV9 to TRBJ2-2; possibly TRBD2 for D (5 bases). There are 14 residues in the CDR3. Between the trimmed V and J ends, which lost 2 bases and 4 bases, there was a span of 9 bases. CDR1 is SGDLS and CDR2 is YYNGEE in the germline V gene.

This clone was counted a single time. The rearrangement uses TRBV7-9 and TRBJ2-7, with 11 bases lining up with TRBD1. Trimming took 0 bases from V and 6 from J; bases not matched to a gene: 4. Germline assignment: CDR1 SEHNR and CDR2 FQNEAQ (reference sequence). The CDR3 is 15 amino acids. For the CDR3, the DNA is TGTGCCAGCAGCTTAGCAGGACAGGGGGCATCCGAGCAGTACTTC. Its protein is CASSLAGQGASEQYF.

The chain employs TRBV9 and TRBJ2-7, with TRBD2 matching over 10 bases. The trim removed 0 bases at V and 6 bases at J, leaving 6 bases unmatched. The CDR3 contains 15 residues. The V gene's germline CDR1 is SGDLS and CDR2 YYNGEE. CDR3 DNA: TGTGCCAGCAGCGTAGATCCTAGCGGGAGTCGCGAGCAGTACTTC. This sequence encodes CASSVDPSGSREQYF.

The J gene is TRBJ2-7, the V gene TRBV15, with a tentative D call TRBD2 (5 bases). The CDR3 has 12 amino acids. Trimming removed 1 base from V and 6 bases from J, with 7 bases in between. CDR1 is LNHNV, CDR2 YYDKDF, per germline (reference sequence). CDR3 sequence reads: CATSRAEGEQYF. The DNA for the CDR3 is TGTGCCACCAGCAGAGCTGAGGGCGAGCAGTACTTC.

CDR3 protein: CASRRTSGSSYEQYF. The CDR3 coding sequence is TGTGCCAGTAGACGGACTAGCGGCAGCTCCTACGAGCAGTACTTC. The rearrangement joins TRBV19 to TRBJ2-7; 10 bases align to TRBD2. After removal of 6 bases from V and 0 bases from J, the junction contained 5 bases not matched to a gene. CDR1 LNHDA and CDR2 SQIVND come from the germline V gene (reference sequence). The CDR3 consists of 15 residues. The full variable domain, rest sourced from reference TRBV19 and TRBJ2-7, is DGGITQSPKYLFRKEGQNVTLSCEQNLNHDAMYWYRQDPGQGLRLIYYSQIVNDFQKGDIAEGYSVSREKKESFPLTVTSAQKNPTAFYLCASRRTSGSSYEQYFGPGTRLTVT.

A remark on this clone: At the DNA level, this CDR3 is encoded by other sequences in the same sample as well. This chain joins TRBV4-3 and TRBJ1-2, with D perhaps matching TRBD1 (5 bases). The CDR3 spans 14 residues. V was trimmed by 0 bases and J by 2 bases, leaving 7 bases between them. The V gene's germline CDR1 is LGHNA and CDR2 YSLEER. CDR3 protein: CASSQDRGNYGYTF. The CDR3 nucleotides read TGCGCCAGCAGCCAAGATAGGGGAAACTATGGCTACACCTTC.

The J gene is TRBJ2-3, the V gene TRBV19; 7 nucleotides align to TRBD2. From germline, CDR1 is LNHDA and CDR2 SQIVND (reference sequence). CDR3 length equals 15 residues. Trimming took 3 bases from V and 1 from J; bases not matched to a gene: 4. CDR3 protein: CASSMGGWGTDTQYF. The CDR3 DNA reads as TGTGCCAGTAGTATGGGGGGGTGGGGCACAGATACGCAGTATTTT.

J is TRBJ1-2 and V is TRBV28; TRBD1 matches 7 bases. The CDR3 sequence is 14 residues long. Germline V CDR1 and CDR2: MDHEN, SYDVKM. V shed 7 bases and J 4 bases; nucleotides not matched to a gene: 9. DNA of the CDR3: TGTGCCAGCATTCAGGACAGGCAAAGCTATGGCTACACCTTC. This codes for CASIQDRQSYGYTF.

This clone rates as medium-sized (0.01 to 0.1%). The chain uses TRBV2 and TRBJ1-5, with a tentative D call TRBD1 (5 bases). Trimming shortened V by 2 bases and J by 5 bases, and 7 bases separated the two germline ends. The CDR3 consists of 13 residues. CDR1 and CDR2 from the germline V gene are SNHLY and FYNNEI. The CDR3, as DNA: TGTGCCAGCAGTGAATCGACAGATCAGCCCCAGCATTTT. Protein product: CASSESTDQPQHF.

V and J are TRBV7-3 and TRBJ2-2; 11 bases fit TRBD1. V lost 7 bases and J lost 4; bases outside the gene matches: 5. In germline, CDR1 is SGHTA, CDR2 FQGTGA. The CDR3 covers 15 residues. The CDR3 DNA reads TGTGCCAGCACAATGGGGACAGGGGGCACCGGGGAGCTGTTTTTT. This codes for CASTMGTGGTGELFF.

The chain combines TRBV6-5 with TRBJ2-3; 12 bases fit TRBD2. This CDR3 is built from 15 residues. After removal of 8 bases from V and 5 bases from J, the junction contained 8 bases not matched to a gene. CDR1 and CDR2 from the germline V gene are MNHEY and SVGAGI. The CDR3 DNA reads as TGTGCCAGCCGGGCTAGCGGGGGGGCTGGAGATACGCAGTATTTT. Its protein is CASRASGGAGDTQYF.

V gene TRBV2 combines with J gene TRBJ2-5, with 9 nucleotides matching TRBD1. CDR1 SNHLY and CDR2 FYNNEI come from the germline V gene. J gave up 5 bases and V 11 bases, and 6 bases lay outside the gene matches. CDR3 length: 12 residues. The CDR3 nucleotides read TGTGCCTCACGACAGGGGGAGGAGACCCAGTACTTC. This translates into CASRQGEETQYF.